This T cell receptor (beta chain) comes out of a study of shared clonotypes between healthy human individuals. Notes on the study in general: Sequencing of the sorted subsets was shown by rarefaction to be incomplete despite large depth.

Among the donors, all were Caucasian adults who lived in Nashville, Tennessee. Generated by immunoSEQ multiplex PCR, the TCRdb table keeps only in-frame clones and is missing some. There are roughly 380,000 clones in the sample; 90% to 98% occur only once, and around 0.29% lies in the top ten. Germline V gene lookup returns CDR1 SGHTA and CDR2 FQGNSA. This CDR3 is built from 17 residues. Unmatched junction bases numbered 9, after V lost 1 base and J lost 3 bases. A remark on this clone: Its specificity is not known.

The clonotype comes from a man aged 25 to 45 in good health. Material: memory CD8+ T cells sorted from blood. Subset: CD45RO+ cells pooled with CCR7-negative TemRA cells. The rearrangement links TRBV7-2 to TRBJ2-7; 10 positions agree with TRBD2. CDR3 in DNA: TGTGCCAGCAGCTTAGTACTAGCGGGAAAGGTAGGCTACGAGCAGTACTTC. Translating it yields CASSLVLAGKVGYEQYF.